The 29 T cell receptor beta chains listed next were all sequenced from one sample in a study of blood T cell repertoires in COVID-19. Assay: immunoSEQ multiplex PCR; the TCRdb copy retains only in-frame clones and omits some. Here the sample spans about 180,000 clones, more than 70% being singletons. The source material was PBMCs or T cells enriched from blood (not recorded which). These receptors all stem from a man aged 60-69 years who had recovered from COVID-19.

The chain combines TRBV3-1 (or the pseudogene TRBV3-2) with TRBJ2-7; no definite D call. V shed 1 base and J shed 6 bases, with 10 bases lying between them. There are 13 residues in the CDR3. CDR1 LGHDT and CDR2 YNNKEL come from the germline V gene (reference sequence). CDR3 coding DNA: TGTGCCAGCAGCCAAGTATCGGGTTCCGAGCAGTACTTC. Translating gives CASSQVSGSEQYF.

The gene calls are TRBV6-1 and TRBJ1-2; 7 positions match TRBD1. Germline V gives CDR1 MNHNS, CDR2 SASEGT. After removal of 5 bases from V and 5 bases from J, the junction contained 5 bases not matched to a gene. The CDR3 contains 13 residues. CDR3 coding DNA: TGTGCCAGCAGTCAGCCAGGGGGGTATGGCTACACCTTC. Amino acids: CASSQPGGYGYTF.

A single count supports this clone. This chain links TRBV29-1 with TRBJ2-1; D is possibly TRBD2 (6 bases). Germline assignment: CDR1 SQVTM and CDR2 ANQGSEA. The CDR3 sequence is 10 residues long. The CDR3 here is CTGGNNEQFF. DNA of the CDR3: TGCACTGGCGGGAACAATGAGCAGTTCTTC.

The chain joins TRBV25-1 to TRBJ2-3; D gene ambiguous. V lost 1 base, J lost 4 bases, and 9 bases lay in between. Germline V CDR1 and CDR2: MGHDK, SYGVNS. There are 14 residues in the CDR3. In DNA form, the CDR3 reads TGTGCCAGCAGTGAATTTGAGTACCCAGATACGCAGTATTTT. This sequence encodes CASSEFEYPDTQYF.

V usage is TRBV11-1 and J usage is TRBJ2-2, with 7 positions matching TRBD2. Germline CDR1 and CDR2: SGHAT and FQDESV (reference sequence). Losses at the gene ends were 2 bases for V and 6 bases for J; bases not matched to a gene: 3. This CDR3 has 14 amino acids. CDR3 amino acids: CASSLSGGAGELFF. In DNA form, the CDR3 reads TGTGCCAGCAGCTTATCGGGGGGTGCCGGGGAGCTGTTTTTT. Using reference TRBV11-1 and TRBJ2-2 for the parts outside the CDR3, the full variable domain is EAEVAQSPRYKITEKSQAVAFWCDPISGHATLYWYRQILGQGPELLVQFQDESVVDDSQLPKDRFSAERLKGVDSTLKIQPAELGDSAMYLCASSLSGGAGELFFGEGSRLTVL.

The chain employs TRBV5-1 and TRBJ1-1, with TRBD1 matching 8 bases. With 4 bases clipped from V and 4 bases from J, the junction kept 6 bases outside the gene matches. This CDR3 has 14 residues. Per the germline V gene, CDR1 is SGHRS and CDR2 is YFSETQ. CDR3: CASSGQGSGTEAFF. The CDR3, as DNA: TGCGCCAGCAGCGGACAGGGATCCGGCACTGAAGCTTTCTTT.

This rearrangement joins TRBV29-1 to TRBJ1-2; the D gene is possibly TRBD1 (6 bases). The CDR3 is 13 residues long. Germline V lookup: CDR1 SQVTM, CDR2 ANQGSEA. The V and J ends lost 7 bases and 8 bases respectively, with 20 bases between them. The CDR3 DNA sequence: TGCAGCGCTCGGGACAATATGTATACGGGCTACACCTTC. Residues: CSARDNMYTGYTF.

The J gene is TRBJ2-1, the V gene TRBV7-2; 7 nucleotides agree with TRBD2. The V gene end was trimmed by 3 bases and the J gene end by 5 bases; junction bases not matched to a gene: 10. The CDR3 sequence is 16 residues long. Germline values: CDR1 SGHTA, CDR2 FQGNSA. The CDR3 nucleotides read TGTGCCAGCAGCTTGGAATCCAGCGGGATCAACAATGAGCAGTTCTTC. Translating it yields CASSLESSGINNEQFF.

As concerns this clone: The sample carries other DNA sequences with the same CDR3. The chain carries TRBV24-1 and TRBJ1-2, with D possibly TRBD1 on 5 matching bases. The V gene's germline CDR1 is KGHDR and CDR2 SFDVKD. CDR3 size: 14 residues. The V and J ends lost 2 bases and 4 bases respectively, with 10 bases between them. The CDR3 DNA is TGTGCCACCAGTGATTCCGGGGGAAGCTATGGCTACACCTTC. It translates to CATSDSGGSYGYTF.

The chain employs TRBV18 and TRBJ1-4, with 7 bases lining up with TRBD1. The V segment lost 6 bases and the J segment 3 bases; nucleotides outside the gene matches: 10. The CDR3 has 16 residues. Germline-derived CDR1 and CDR2 are KGHSH and LQKENI. CDR3 residues: CASSKQGPGSNEKLFF. The CDR3 nucleotides read TGTGCCAGCTCCAAACAGGGGCCAGGTTCTAATGAAAAACTGTTTTTT.

This chain links TRBV6-5 with TRBJ1-2; D is uncertain. Germline lookup yields CDR1 MNHEY and CDR2 SVGAGI. This CDR3 is 13 amino acids long. Trimming took 2 bases from V and 8 from J, leaving 12 bases between them. The CDR3 is CASSYGYPRGYTF. In DNA form, the CDR3 reads TGTGCCAGCAGTTACGGATACCCGCGGGGCTACACCTTC.

The chain carries TRBV14 and TRBJ1-1; the match to TRBD1 covers 9 bases. The CDR3 totals 15 residues. Germline CDR1 reads SGHDN; CDR2 reads FVKESK. V lost 2 bases to trimming and J lost 3 bases; unmatched junction nucleotides: 4. The CDR3 is CASSQRTGEDTEAFF. CDR3 DNA sequence: TGTGCCAGCAGCCAACGGACAGGGGAGGACACTGAAGCTTTCTTT.

The chain uses TRBV25-1 and TRBJ2-3; possible D gene TRBD1, 6 bases. V was trimmed by 2 bases and J by 8 bases, leaving 17 bases between them. The CDR3 extends over 15 amino acids. Germline V gene data show CDR1 as MGHDK and CDR2 as SYGVNS. CDR3 nucleotide sequence: TGTGCCAGCAGTGAAGGGGGCCTAGACGGAACTACGCAGTATTTT. As protein: CASSEGGLDGTTQYF.

The chain joins TRBV19 to TRBJ2-6; possible D gene TRBD1, 6 bases. The ends were cut back, 5 bases at V and 0 bases at J, with 11 bases in the middle. The CDR3 runs 16 residues. Germline V CDR1 and CDR2: LNHDA, SQIVND (reference sequence). The CDR3 protein is CASSGGGTSGANVLTF. The CDR3 DNA reads as TGTGCCAGTAGTGGGGGCGGAACCTCTGGGGCCAACGTCCTGACTTTC.

This clone was observed a handful of times. The gene calls are TRBV28 and TRBJ1-2; no clear D. CDR3 length equals 12 residues. Germline V lookup: CDR1 MDHEN, CDR2 SYDVKM. V was shortened by 6 bases and J by 8 bases, with 13 bases between the two germline ends. CDR3 loop: CASSPAQWGYTF. DNA of the CDR3: TGTGCCAGCAGCCCCGCCCAGTGGGGCTACACCTTC.

The chain uses TRBV12-5 and TRBJ2-2, with 8 bases identical to TRBD2. The CDR3 runs 15 residues. Germline values: CDR1 LGHNT, CDR2 FRNRAP. Germline trimming cut 6 bases from V and 5 bases from J; bases unmatched to any gene: 8. The CDR3 region has the DNA TGTGCTAGTGGCCGTCCGGGACTAGTAACCGGGGAGCTGTTTTTT. This gives the protein CASGRPGLVTGELFF.

Only a few counts were recorded for this clone. The V and J genes are TRBV7-9 and TRBJ1-2, with TRBD1 as a possible D gene (6 bases). V was cut by 1 base and J by 1 base, with 10 bases left in between. The CDR3 sequence is 15 residues long. CDR1 and CDR2 from the germline V gene are SEHNR and FQNEAQ (reference sequence). Here the CDR3 reads CASSLGTDFNYGYTF. CDR3 DNA: TGTGCCAGCAGCTTAGGGACAGACTTTAACTATGGCTACACCTTC. Combining the CDR3 with reference TRBV7-9 and TRBJ1-2 gives the whole variable domain DTGVSQNPRHKITKRGQNVTFRCDPISEHNRLYWYRQTLGQGPEFLTYFQNEAQLEKSRLLSDRFSAERPKGSFSTLEIQRTEQGDSAMYLCASSLGTDFNYGYTFGSGTRLTVV.

The chain is built from TRBV5-4 and TRBJ1-1; D is unclear. The CDR3 extends over 13 amino acids. The V gene's germline CDR1 is SGHNT and CDR2 YYREEE (reference sequence). V lost 6 bases and J 6 bases, leaving 15 bases between the germline ends. The CDR3 loop reads CASTTTAGAEAFF. The DNA for the CDR3 is TGTGCCAGCACCACAACCGCCGGGGCTGAAGCTTTCTTT.

In this sample, this clone turned up many times. This rearrangement joins TRBV27 to TRBJ1-5; D unclear. Trimming stripped 5 bases from V and 2 bases from J, with 13 bases between. CDR3 length: 15 amino acids. CDR1 and CDR2 (germline): MNHEY, SMNVEV (reference sequence). The CDR3 loop is CASSSGPSGNQPQHF. The CDR3 nucleotides read TGTGCCAGCAGTAGCGGGCCATCCGGCAATCAGCCCCAGCATTTT.

The chain couples TRBV28 to TRBJ2-1; no firm D call. Deletions cut 2 bases from V and 0 bases from J, with 5 bases between. Germline V CDR1 and CDR2: MDHEN, SYDVKM. This CDR3 has 14 residues. DNA for the CDR3: TGTGCCAGCAGTTTAAGGAGCTCCTACAATGAGCAGTTCTTC. Amino acid sequence: CASSLRSSYNEQFF. The full variable domain, its missing parts supplied by reference TRBV28 and TRBJ2-1, is DVKVTQSSRYLVKRTGEKVFLECVQDMDHENMFWYRQDPGLGLRLIYFSYDVKMKEKGDIPEGYSVSREKKERFSLILESASTNQTSMYLCASSLRSSYNEQFFGPGTRLTVL.

The V call is TRBV6-5, the J call TRBJ1-5; 7 positions agree with TRBD1. The length of the CDR3 is 15 residues. Germline V gene data show CDR1 as MNHEY and CDR2 as SVGAGI. V dropped 5 bases and J dropped 4; count of bases not matched to a gene: 8. The chain's CDR3 is CASSRQGVGNQPQHF. The CDR3, as DNA: TGTGCCAGCAGTCGACAGGGAGTGGGAAATCAGCCCCAGCATTTT.

The chain uses TRBV5-1 and TRBJ1-4, with 9 positions matching TRBD1. From germline, CDR1 is SGHRS and CDR2 YFSETQ. The J segment lost 6 bases and the V segment lost 3 bases, leaving 3 bases of the junction unmatched. CDR3 length: 14 residues. CDR3 DNA sequence: TGCGCCAGCAGCTCTACAGGGGGCGATGAAAAACTGTTTTTT. Its translation is CASSSTGGDEKLFF.

The rearrangement joins TRBV20-1 to TRBJ2-7; D gene uncertain. Germline-derived CDR1 and CDR2 are DFQATT and SNEGSKA (reference sequence). Trimming removed 4 bases from V and 3 bases from J, with 7 bases in between. The CDR3 spans 11 residues. The CDR3 nucleotides are TGCAGTGCTAACTATGTCTACGAGCAGTACTTC. Translated: CSANYVYEQYF.

J is TRBJ2-7 and V is TRBV24-1; tentative D call: TRBD2 (6 bases). The germline V gene encodes CDR1 KGHDR and CDR2 SFDVKD. V gave up 5 bases and J gave up 2 bases, with 18 bases separating them. This CDR3 spans 16 amino acids. The CDR3 sequence: CATSAPGGGGTYEQYF. The CDR3 coding sequence is TGTGCCACCAGTGCCCCCGGTGGGGGAGGAACCTACGAGCAGTACTTC.

This chain connects TRBV19 to TRBJ2-7; D perhaps matches TRBD1 (7 bases). This CDR3 is 15 amino acids long. CDR1 is LNHDA, CDR2 SQIVND, per germline (reference sequence). The V and J ends lost 4 bases and 7 bases respectively, with 20 bases between them. CDR3: CASSRGGTVQREQYF. CDR3 sequence (DNA): TGTGCCAGTAGTAGAGGCGGGACAGTTCAACGGGAGCAGTACTTC. The entire variable domain, with the rest obtained from reference TRBV19 and TRBJ2-7, is as follows: DGGITQSPKYLFRKEGQNVTLSCEQNLNHDAMYWYRQDPGQGLRLIYYSQIVNDFQKGDIAEGYSVSREKKESFPLTVTSAQKNPTAFYLCASSRGGTVQREQYFGPGTRLTVT.

J is TRBJ1-5 and V is TRBV12-3 or TRBV12-4; no clear D gene. The CDR3 has 13 residues. Trimming stripped 5 bases from V and 3 bases from J, with 8 bases between. Here the CDR3 reads CASSTSVNQPQHF. CDR3 DNA sequence: TGTGCCAGCAGTACGTCAGTCAATCAGCCCCAGCATTTT.

This clone has more than one count but fewer than ten. This chain uses TRBV5-1 with TRBJ1-2, with TRBD1 as a possible D gene (5 bases). V was trimmed by 0 bases and J by 4 bases, leaving 10 bases between them. Germline CDR1 SGHRS, CDR2 YFSETQ. The CDR3 consists of 14 residues. The CDR3 region has the DNA TGCGCCAGCAGCTTGGATGGTGGGGCCTATGGCTACACCTTC. This sequence encodes CASSLDGGAYGYTF.

The V call is TRBV28, the J call TRBJ1-3, with 7 positions matching TRBD1. This CDR3 is built from 15 residues. The J segment lost 4 bases and the V segment lost 1 base, leaving 4 bases of the junction unmatched. CDR1 and CDR2 from the germline V gene are MDHEN and SYDVKM. The CDR3 sequence is CASSLSVRGGNTIYF. In nucleotides, the CDR3 is TGTGCCAGCAGTTTATCCGTCAGGGGGGGAAACACCATATATTTT.

This chain uses TRBV10-1 with TRBJ2-2, with 9 bases matching TRBD1. J lost 2 bases, V lost 6 bases, and 7 bases had no gene match. CDR3 length equals 16 residues. Germline CDR1 is WNHNN and CDR2 is SYGVQD (reference sequence). The CDR3 protein is CASRQDRGINTGELFF. The CDR3 DNA is TGCGCCAGCAGACAGGACAGGGGAATAAACACCGGGGAGCTGTTTTTT.